This T cell receptor (beta chain) came from a study of Graves' ophthalmopathy and Graves' hyperthyroidism. General study results and limits: This model predicted ophthalmopathy progression (sensitivity around 70%, specificity about 72%).

Using RNA transcripts, the TCR beta CDR3 regions were amplified. HTBI-primed first-round RT-PCR preceded second-round multiplex PCR. MiXCR was run by TCRdb on the multiplex PCR reads, yielding one entry per CDR3 protein. The sample contains around 670,000 distinct CDR3 sequences, approximately 40% of which appear only once. The sample holds a few counts of this clonotype. What it recognizes is unknown. Trimming took 6 bases from V and 4 from J, leaving 15 bases between them. The CDR3 length is 14 residues. Germline CDR1 and CDR2: SNHLY and FYNNEI. The chain links TRBV2 to TRBJ1-1; no definite D call. This receptor was taken from an adult man with Graves' ophthalmopathy. Source material: peripheral blood. CDR3 region: CASRVKGGGTEAFF. The CDR3 nucleotides are TGTGCCAGCAGGGTGAAGGGAGGCGGCACTGAAGCTTTCTTT.